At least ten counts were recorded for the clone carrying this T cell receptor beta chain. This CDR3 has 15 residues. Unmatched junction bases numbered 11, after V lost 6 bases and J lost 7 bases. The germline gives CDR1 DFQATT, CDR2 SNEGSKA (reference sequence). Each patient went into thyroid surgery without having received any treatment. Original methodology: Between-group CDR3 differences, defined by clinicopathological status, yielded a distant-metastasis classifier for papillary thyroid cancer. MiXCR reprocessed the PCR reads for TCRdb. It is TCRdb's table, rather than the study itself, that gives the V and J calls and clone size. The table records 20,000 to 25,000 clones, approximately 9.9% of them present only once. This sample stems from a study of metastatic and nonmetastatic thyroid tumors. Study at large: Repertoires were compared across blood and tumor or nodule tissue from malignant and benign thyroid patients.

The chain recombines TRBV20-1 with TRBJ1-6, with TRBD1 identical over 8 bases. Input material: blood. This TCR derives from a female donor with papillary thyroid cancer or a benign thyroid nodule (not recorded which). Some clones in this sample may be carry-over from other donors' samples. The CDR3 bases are TGCAGTGCCTATTCGGACAGGGCGGAAAATTCACCCCTCCACTTT. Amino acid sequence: CSAYSDRAENSPLHF.